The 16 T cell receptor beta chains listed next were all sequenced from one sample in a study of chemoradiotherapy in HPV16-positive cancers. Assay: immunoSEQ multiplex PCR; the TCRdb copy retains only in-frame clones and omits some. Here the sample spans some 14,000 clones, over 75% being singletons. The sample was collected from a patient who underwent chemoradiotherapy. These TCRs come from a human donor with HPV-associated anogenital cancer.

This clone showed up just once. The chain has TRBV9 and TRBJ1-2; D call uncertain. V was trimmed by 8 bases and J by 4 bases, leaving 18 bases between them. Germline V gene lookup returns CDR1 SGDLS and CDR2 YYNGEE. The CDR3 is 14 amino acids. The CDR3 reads CASSVVGWGYGYTF. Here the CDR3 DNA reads TGTGCCAGTTCAGTAGTGGGGTGGGGCTATGGCTACACCTTC.

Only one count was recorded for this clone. Here the CDR3 DNA reads TGTGCCAGCAGCTTCGGACAGGGTAAAGGTCAGCCCCAGCATTTT. Translated: CASSFGQGKGQPQHF. The chain links TRBV9 to TRBJ1-5, with 8 bases fitting TRBD1. This CDR3 is built from 15 residues. J lost 6 bases, V lost 4 bases, and 9 bases had no gene match. Germline lookup yields CDR1 SGDLS and CDR2 YYNGEE.

The CDR3 spells CASSLPGRGADTQYF. The CDR3 DNA is TGTGCCAGCAGCCTACCTGGCCGGGGGGCAGATACGCAGTATTTT. The gene calls are TRBV5-6 and TRBJ2-3, with 7 bases matching TRBD2. This CDR3 is built from 15 residues. Germline-derived CDR1 and CDR2 are SGHDT and YYEEEE. V dropped 4 bases and J dropped 4; count of bases not matched to a gene: 9.

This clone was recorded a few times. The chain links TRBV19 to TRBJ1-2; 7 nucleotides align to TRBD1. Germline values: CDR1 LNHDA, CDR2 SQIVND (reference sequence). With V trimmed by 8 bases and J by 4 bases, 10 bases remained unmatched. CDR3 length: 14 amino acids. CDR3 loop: CASCRTGSPYGYTF. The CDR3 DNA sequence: TGTGCCAGTTGCAGGACAGGCTCTCCCTATGGCTACACCTTC.

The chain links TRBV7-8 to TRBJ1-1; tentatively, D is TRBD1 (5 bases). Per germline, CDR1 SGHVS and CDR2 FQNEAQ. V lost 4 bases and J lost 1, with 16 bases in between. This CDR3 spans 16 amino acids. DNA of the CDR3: TGTGCCAGCAGCTCGACCCCGACAGTTCCGAACACTGAAGCTTTCTTT. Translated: CASSSTPTVPNTEAFF.

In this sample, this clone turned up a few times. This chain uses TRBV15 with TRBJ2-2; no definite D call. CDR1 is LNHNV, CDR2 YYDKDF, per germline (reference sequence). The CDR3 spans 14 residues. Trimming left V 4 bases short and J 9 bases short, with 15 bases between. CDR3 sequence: CATSTRTATRELFF. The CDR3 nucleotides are TGTGCCACCAGCACTCGGACCGCAACCAGGGAGCTGTTTTTT.

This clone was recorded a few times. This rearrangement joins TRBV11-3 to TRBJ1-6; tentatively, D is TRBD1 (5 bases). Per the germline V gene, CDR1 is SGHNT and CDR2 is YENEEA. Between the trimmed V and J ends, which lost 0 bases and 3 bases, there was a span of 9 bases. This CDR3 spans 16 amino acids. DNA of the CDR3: TGTGCCAGCAGCTTAGACGGACACAACTATAATTCACCCCTCCACTTT. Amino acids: CASSLDGHNYNSPLHF.

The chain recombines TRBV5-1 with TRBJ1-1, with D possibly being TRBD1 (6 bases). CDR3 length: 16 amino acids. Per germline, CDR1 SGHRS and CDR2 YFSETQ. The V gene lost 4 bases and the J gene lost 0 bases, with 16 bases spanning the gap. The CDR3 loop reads CASSPTVQGLNTEAFF. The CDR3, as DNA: TGCGCCAGCAGCCCGACCGTACAGGGCCTGAACACTGAAGCTTTCTTT. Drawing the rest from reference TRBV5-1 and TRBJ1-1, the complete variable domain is KAGVTQTPRYLIKTRGQQVTLSCSPISGHRSVSWYQQTPGQGLQFLFEYFSETQRNKGNFPGRFSGRQFSNSRSEMNVSTLELGDSALYLCASSPTVQGLNTEAFFGQGTRLTVV.

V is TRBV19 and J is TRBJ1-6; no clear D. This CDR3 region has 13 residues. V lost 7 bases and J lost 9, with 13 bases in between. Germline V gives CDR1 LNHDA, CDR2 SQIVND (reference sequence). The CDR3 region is CASIGPGSSPLHF. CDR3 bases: TGTGCCAGTATAGGCCCGGGGAGTTCACCCCTCCACTTT.

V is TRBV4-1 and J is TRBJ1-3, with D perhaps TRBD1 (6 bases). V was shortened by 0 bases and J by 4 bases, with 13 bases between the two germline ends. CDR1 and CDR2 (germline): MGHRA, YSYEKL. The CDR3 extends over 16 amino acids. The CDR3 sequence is CASSQDEGGVGNTIYF. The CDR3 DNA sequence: TGCGCCAGCAGCCAAGATGAAGGGGGGGTGGGAAACACCATATATTTT.

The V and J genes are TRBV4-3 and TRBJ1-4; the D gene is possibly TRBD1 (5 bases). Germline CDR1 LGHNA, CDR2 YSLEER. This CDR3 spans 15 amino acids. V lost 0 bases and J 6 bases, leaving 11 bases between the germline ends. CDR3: CASSQEGGTDEKLFF. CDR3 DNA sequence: TGCGCCAGCAGCCAAGAGGGGGGGACTGATGAAAAACTGTTTTTT.

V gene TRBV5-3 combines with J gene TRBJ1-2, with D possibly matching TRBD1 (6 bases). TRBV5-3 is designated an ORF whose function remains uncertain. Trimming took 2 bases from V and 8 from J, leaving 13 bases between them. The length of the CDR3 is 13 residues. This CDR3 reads CARSLTQGTGYTF. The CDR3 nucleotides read TGTGCCAGAAGCTTAACACAGGGAACCGGCTACACCTTC.

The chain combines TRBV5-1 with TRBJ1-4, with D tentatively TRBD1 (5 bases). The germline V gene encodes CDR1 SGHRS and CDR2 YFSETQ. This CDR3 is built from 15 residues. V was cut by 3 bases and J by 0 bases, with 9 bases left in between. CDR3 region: CASSSQGTTNEKLFF. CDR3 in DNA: TGCGCCAGCAGCTCTCAGGGCACAACTAATGAAAAACTGTTTTTT.

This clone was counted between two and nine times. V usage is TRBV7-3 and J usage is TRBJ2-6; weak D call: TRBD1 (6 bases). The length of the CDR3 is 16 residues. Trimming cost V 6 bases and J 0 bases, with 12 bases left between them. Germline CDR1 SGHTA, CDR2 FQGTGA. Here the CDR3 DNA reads TGTGCCAGCAGTTTACAGGGAGCCTCTGGGGCCAACGTCCTGACTTTC. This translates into CASSLQGASGANVLTF.

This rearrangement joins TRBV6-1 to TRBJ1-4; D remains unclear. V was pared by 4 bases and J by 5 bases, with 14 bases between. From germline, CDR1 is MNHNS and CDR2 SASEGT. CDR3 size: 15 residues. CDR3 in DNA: TGTGCCAGCAGTGGGTTAGGACTCATAAATGAAAAACTGTTTTTT. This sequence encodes CASSGLGLINEKLFF.

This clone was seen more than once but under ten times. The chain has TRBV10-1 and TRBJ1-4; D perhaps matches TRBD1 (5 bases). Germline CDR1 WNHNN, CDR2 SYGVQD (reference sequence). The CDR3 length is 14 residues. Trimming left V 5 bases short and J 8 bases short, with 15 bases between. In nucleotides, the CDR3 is TGCGCCAGCAGTCTTCTGGGGCATAACGAAAAACTGTTTTTT. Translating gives CASSLLGHNEKLFF.